What follows are 9 T cell receptor beta chains derived from one specimen sequenced in a study of blood T cell repertoires in COVID-19. TCRdb's table, derived via immunoSEQ multiplex PCR, lists solely in-frame clones and lacks some. The sample contains some 700,000 clones, around 89% of which appear only once. The material sequenced was peripheral blood. These TCRs come from a young woman with acute or convalescent COVID-19.

The chain recombines TRBV27 with TRBJ1-2; 11 nucleotides align to TRBD1. CDR1 is MNHEY, CDR2 SMNVEV, per germline (reference sequence). J was trimmed by 6 bases and V by 5 bases; bases with no gene match: 8. This CDR3 contains 15 residues. The DNA for the CDR3 is TGTGCCAGCAGTCCAGGGACAGGGGGTTCCCATGGCTACACCTTC. This gives the protein CASSPGTGGSHGYTF.

The chain joins TRBV7-8 to TRBJ2-1; 7 bases are a match to TRBD1. Looked up from germline, CDR1 is SGHVS and CDR2 is FQNEAQ. The CDR3 contains 14 residues. V lost 3 bases, J lost 9 bases, and 8 bases stayed unmatched. CDR3 sequence reads: CASSFDRVSPEQFF. CDR3 nucleotides: TGTGCCAGCAGCTTCGACAGGGTCTCCCCTGAGCAGTTCTTC.

This rearrangement joins TRBV5-4 to TRBJ1-2; TRBD1 agrees at 8 bases. The CDR3 has 15 residues. V was clipped by 0 bases and J by 4 bases; unmatched bases: 5. Germline assignment: CDR1 SGHNT and CDR2 YYREEE (reference sequence). CDR3 DNA: TGTGCCAGCAGCTTGGCCCAGGGGGCAGGCTATGGCTACACCTTC. Its translation: CASSLAQGAGYGYTF.

V and J are TRBV5-1 and TRBJ1-5, with unresolved D. CDR1 is SGHRS, CDR2 YFSETQ, per germline. This CDR3 is built from 16 residues. Trimming pared 0 bases from V and 0 bases from J, leaving 10 bases between. The CDR3 loop reads CASSLGTPNSNQPQHF. DNA for the CDR3: TGCGCCAGCAGCTTGGGGACTCCCAATAGCAATCAGCCCCAGCATTTT.

This clone was picked up one time. The rearrangement uses TRBV4-1 and TRBJ2-7, with TRBD1 matching over 11 bases. This CDR3 is 16 amino acids long. With V trimmed by 1 base and J by 2 bases, 4 bases remained unmatched. The germline CDR1 and CDR2 sequences are MGHRA and YSYEKL. The CDR3 DNA is TGCGCCAGCAGCCAAGGGCCGGGACAGGGGGCCTACGAGCAGTACTTC. Its protein product is CASSQGPGQGAYEQYF.

The rearrangement links TRBV29-1 to TRBJ1-1; D might be TRBD1 (5 bases). The CDR3 runs 12 residues. V lost 5 bases to trimming and J lost 6 bases, with 13 bases between them. Germline CDR1 and CDR2: SQVTM and ANQGSEA. The CDR3 protein is CSVRDSSSEAFF. CDR3 bases: TGCAGCGTTAGAGACAGCTCCTCTGAAGCTTTCTTT.

This clone was seen only a few times. The rearrangement joins TRBV9 to TRBJ2-3; 12 bases fit TRBD2. Germline V gene lookup returns CDR1 SGDLS and CDR2 YYNGEE. After removal of 4 bases from V and 3 bases from J, the junction contained 3 bases not matched to a gene. The CDR3 spans 15 residues. CDR3: CASSSGLAGTDTQYF. Written as DNA, the CDR3 is TGTGCCAGCAGCAGCGGACTAGCGGGGACAGATACGCAGTATTTT.

This clone was detected a few times. The chain links TRBV6-5 to TRBJ1-2, with TRBD1 identical over 7 bases. The germline V gene has CDR1 MNHEY and CDR2 SVGAGI. Trimming removed 6 bases from V and 4 bases from J; junction bases left unmatched: 8. The CDR3 has 14 residues. The CDR3, as DNA: TGTGCCAGCAGCAGACAGGGATTTAGCTATGGCTACACCTTC. Its translation: CASSRQGFSYGYTF.

The chain employs TRBV5-1 and TRBJ2-5; 8 bases align to TRBD1. Per the germline V gene, CDR1 is SGHRS and CDR2 is YFSETQ. The CDR3 spans 15 residues. With 0 bases clipped from V and 5 bases from J, the junction kept 6 bases outside the gene matches. The CDR3 DNA is TGCGCCAGCAGCTTGGTTAGGACAGGGTCTGAGACCCAGTACTTC. It yields the protein CASSLVRTGSETQYF.